This is a list of T cell receptor beta chains from one sample in a study of cytomegalovirus exposure and HLA in healthy donors. The assay was immunoSEQ multiplex PCR, and TCRdb's table has in-frame clones only and misses some. The sample records fewer than 200,000 clones, approximately 81% being singletons. Sequencing was performed on PBMCs. Every receptor here comes from a male donor in good health and CMV-seronegative. Each CDR3 is given with its conserved first and last residue. The order of the fields is CDR3 length, V gene, clone size, D gene, J gene, CDR3 protein, CDR3 DNA. A D gene is named only where the DNA matches it firmly. Clone size is shown for a subset of rows, as once, few, many or a class of expanded clone.

len: 12; v_gene: TRBV7-9; abundance: few; d_gene: NA; j_gene: TRBJ2-3; CDR3aa: CASSQRTDTQYF; CDR3nt: TGTGCCAGCAGCCAACGGACAGATACGCAGTATTTT
len: 15; v_gene: TRBV7-9; abundance: NA; d_gene: NA; j_gene: TRBJ2-1; CDR3aa: CASSLMRSFYNEQFF; CDR3nt: TGTGCCAGCAGCTTAATGAGGAGTTTCTACAATGAGCAGTTCTTC
len: 14; v_gene: TRBV7-3; abundance: NA; d_gene: TRBD2; j_gene: TRBJ2-7; CDR3aa: CASTVLAVDYEQYF; CDR3nt: TGTGCAAGCACGGTGCTAGCGGTAGACTACGAGCAGTACTTC
len: 15; v_gene: TRBV7-3; abundance: NA; d_gene: TRBD2; j_gene: TRBJ2-7; CDR3aa: CASRQRGGRAYEQYF; CDR3nt: TGTGCCAGCAGGCAGCGGGGGGGCCGCGCCTACGAGCAGTACTTC
len: 14; v_gene: TRBV6-5; abundance: NA; d_gene: NA; j_gene: TRBJ1-2; CDR3aa: CASSYGNSNYGYTF; CDR3nt: TGTGCCAGCAGTTACGGCAATTCTAACTATGGCTACACCTTC
len: 16; v_gene: TRBV5-4; abundance: NA; d_gene: TRBD1; j_gene: TRBJ2-2; CDR3aa: CASGSGTVTNTGELFF; CDR3nt: TGTGCCAGCGGGTCTGGGACAGTCACGAACACCGGGGAGCTGTTTTTT
len: 13; v_gene: TRBV23-1; abundance: NA; d_gene: NA; j_gene: TRBJ1-4; CDR3aa: CASNSRLNEKLFF; CDR3nt: TGCGCCAGCAACTCTAGACTCAATGAAAAACTGTTTTTT
len: 15; v_gene: TRBV5-4; abundance: few; d_gene: TRBD1; j_gene: TRBJ1-5; CDR3aa: CASSVMDRSEQPQHF; CDR3nt: TGTGCCAGCAGCGTAATGGACAGGTCTGAACAGCCCCAGCATTTT
len: 18; v_gene: TRBV7-9; abundance: NA; d_gene: TRBD2; j_gene: TRBJ2-7; CDR3aa: CSSSLAATSGSRNNEQYF; CDR3nt: TGTTCCAGCAGCTTAGCGGCTACTAGCGGGAGCCGTAATAACGAGCAGTACTTC
len: 18; v_gene: TRBV11-3; abundance: NA; d_gene: TRBD1; j_gene: TRBJ2-1; CDR3aa: CASSSGALDRVEVNEQFF; CDR3nt: TGTGCCAGCAGCTCCGGGGCGTTGGACAGGGTTGAGGTGAATGAGCAGTTCTTC
len: 16; v_gene: TRBV4-1; abundance: few; d_gene: NA; j_gene: TRBJ1-5; CDR3aa: CASSQGSGFINQPQHF; CDR3nt: TGCGCCAGCAGCCAAGGGTCCGGGTTCATCAATCAGCCCCAGCATTTT
len: 17; v_gene: TRBV9; abundance: NA; d_gene: TRBD1; j_gene: TRBJ1-2; CDR3aa: CASSRTFRQGSNYGYTF; CDR3nt: TGTGCCAGCAGCAGAACCTTCAGACAGGGAAGTAACTATGGCTACACCTTC
len: 13; v_gene: TRBV7-8; abundance: NA; d_gene: NA; j_gene: TRBJ2-1; CDR3aa: CASSLALVAEQFF; CDR3nt: TGTGCCAGCAGCTTAGCACTAGTTGCTGAGCAGTTCTTC
len: 15; v_gene: TRBV4-1; abundance: once; d_gene: TRBD1; j_gene: TRBJ2-2; CDR3aa: CASSQVAGGTGELFF; CDR3nt: TGCGCCAGCAGCCAAGTGGCAGGGGGCACCGGGGAGCTGTTTTTT
len: 14; v_gene: TRBV19; abundance: NA; d_gene: NA; j_gene: TRBJ1-4; CDR3aa: CASSRQADNEKLFF; CDR3nt: TGTGCCAGCAGTCGACAGGCGGATAATGAAAAACTGTTTTTT
len: 15; v_gene: TRBV28; abundance: NA; d_gene: NA; j_gene: TRBJ2-1; CDR3aa: CASSLRVTSINEQFF; CDR3nt: TGTGCCAGCAGTTTACGGGTGACTAGTATCAATGAGCAGTTCTTC
len: 12; v_gene: TRBV2; abundance: NA; d_gene: NA; j_gene: TRBJ2-4; CDR3aa: CASIADRNIQYF; CDR3nt: TGTGCCAGCATTGCCGACAGAAACATTCAGTACTTC
len: 11; v_gene: TRBV10-3; abundance: NA; d_gene: NA; j_gene: TRBJ2-1; CDR3aa: CAISGDNEQFF; CDR3nt: TGTGCCATCAGCGGAGACAATGAGCAGTTCTTC
len: 16; v_gene: TRBV9; abundance: NA; d_gene: NA; j_gene: TRBJ2-7; CDR3aa: CARPPAAEQYSYEQYF; CDR3nt: TGTGCCCGACCCCCCGCGGCAGAGCAATACTCCTACGAGCAGTACTTC
len: 15; v_gene: TRBV10-3; abundance: NA; d_gene: TRBD1; j_gene: TRBJ1-1; CDR3aa: CAISESIGTGVEAFF; CDR3nt: TGTGCCATCAGTGAGTCGATCGGGACAGGAGTTGAAGCTTTCTTT
len: 13; v_gene: TRBV27; abundance: NA; d_gene: NA; j_gene: TRBJ2-1; CDR3aa: CASSPQANNEQFF; CDR3nt: TGTGCCAGCAGTCCGCAGGCTAACAATGAGCAGTTCTTC
len: 16; v_gene: TRBV7-8; abundance: NA; d_gene: TRBD1; j_gene: TRBJ2-7; CDR3aa: CASSLVGTGVSYEQYF; CDR3nt: TGTGCCAGCAGCTTAGTAGGGACAGGGGTCTCCTACGAGCAGTACTTC
len: 12; v_gene: TRBV6-4; abundance: NA; d_gene: NA; j_gene: TRBJ1-2; CDR3aa: CASSNQGFGYTF; CDR3nt: TGTGCCAGCAGCAACCAGGGGTTTGGCTACACCTTC
len: 14; v_gene: TRBV28; abundance: NA; d_gene: TRBD2; j_gene: TRBJ2-7; CDR3aa: CASSLLPGGYEQYF; CDR3nt: TGTGCCAGCAGTTTATTGCCGGGGGGGTACGAGCAGTACTTC
len: 15; v_gene: TRBV15; abundance: few; d_gene: TRBD1; j_gene: TRBJ1-6; CDR3aa: CATTRDGQGNSPLHF; CDR3nt: TGTGCCACCACGCGTGATGGACAGGGAAACTCACCCCTCCACTTT
len: 16; v_gene: TRBV4-2; abundance: once; d_gene: NA; j_gene: TRBJ2-5; CDR3aa: CASSHTPAWGLETQYF; CDR3nt: TGTGCCAGCAGCCATACCCCAGCTTGGGGCTTAGAGACCCAGTACTTC
len: 13; v_gene: TRBV25-1; abundance: NA; d_gene: TRBD1; j_gene: TRBJ2-3; CDR3aa: CASMGQGADTQYF; CDR3nt: TGTGCCAGCATGGGACAGGGGGCAGATACGCAGTATTTT
len: 15; v_gene: TRBV28; abundance: NA; d_gene: NA; j_gene: TRBJ1-5; CDR3aa: CASSSRLRVNQPQHF; CDR3nt: TGTGCCAGCAGTTCCCGACTCCGAGTGAATCAGCCCCAGCATTTT
len: 15; v_gene: TRBV5-4; abundance: NA; d_gene: NA; j_gene: TRBJ1-2; CDR3aa: CASSSVQVTNYGYTF; CDR3nt: TGTGCCAGCAGCTCTGTACAGGTTACTAACTATGGCTACACCTTC
len: 17; v_gene: TRBV25-1; abundance: NA; d_gene: TRBD1; j_gene: TRBJ2-1; CDR3aa: CASSESPRGRTTIEQFF; CDR3nt: TGTGCCAGCAGTGAATCCCCCAGGGGGAGAACTACAATTGAGCAGTTCTTC
len: 14; v_gene: TRBV30; abundance: NA; d_gene: NA; j_gene: TRBJ2-7; CDR3aa: CAWGLSSSSYEQYF; CDR3nt: TGTGCCTGGGGCCTGAGTTCTAGTTCCTACGAGCAGTACTTC
len: 14; v_gene: TRBV6-5; abundance: NA; d_gene: NA; j_gene: TRBJ2-7; CDR3aa: CASMIGAGVGEQYF; CDR3nt: TGTGCCAGCATGATCGGGGCAGGGGTGGGGGAGCAGTACTTC
len: 16; v_gene: TRBV19; abundance: NA; d_gene: TRBD1; j_gene: TRBJ1-5; CDR3aa: CASSGLTGAIDQPQHF; CDR3nt: TGTGCCAGTAGTGGGCTGACAGGGGCTATTGATCAGCCCCAGCATTTT
len: 14; v_gene: TRBV4-1; abundance: NA; d_gene: NA; j_gene: TRBJ1-1; CDR3aa: CASSPLTGNTEAFF; CDR3nt: TGCGCCAGCAGCCCCCTTACAGGGAACACTGAAGCTTTCTTT
len: 15; v_gene: TRBV7-9; abundance: once; d_gene: TRBD2; j_gene: TRBJ2-3; CDR3aa: CASSPLAGRVDTQYF; CDR3nt: TGTGCCAGCAGCCCACTAGCGGGGAGGGTAGATACGCAGTATTTT
len: 14; v_gene: TRBV19; abundance: NA; d_gene: NA; j_gene: TRBJ2-6; CDR3aa: CASSPGSGANVLTF; CDR3nt: TGTGCCAGTAGTCCGGGGTCTGGGGCCAACGTCCTGACTTTC
len: 13; v_gene: TRBV25-1; abundance: few; d_gene: NA; j_gene: TRBJ1-3; CDR3aa: CAVQRSSGNTIYF; CDR3nt: TGTGCCGTCCAGAGGAGCTCTGGAAACACCATATATTTT
len: 14; v_gene: TRBV5-4; abundance: NA; d_gene: NA; j_gene: TRBJ1-1; CDR3aa: CASSPQTGNTEAFF; CDR3nt: TGTGCCAGCAGCCCCCAGACAGGGAACACTGAAGCTTTCTTT
len: 14; v_gene: TRBV9; abundance: NA; d_gene: NA; j_gene: TRBJ2-1; CDR3aa: CASSVEGGSGEQFF; CDR3nt: TGTGCCAGCAGCGTAGAGGGGGGGTCTGGAGAGCAGTTCTTC
len: 15; v_gene: TRBV7-9; abundance: NA; d_gene: TRBD2; j_gene: TRBJ2-5; CDR3aa: CASSFIAGLAETQYF; CDR3nt: TGTGCCAGCAGCTTCATAGCGGGACTAGCAGAGACCCAGTACTTC
len: 14; v_gene: TRBV19; abundance: NA; d_gene: TRBD2; j_gene: TRBJ2-2; CDR3aa: CASSFGGAGGELFF; CDR3nt: TGTGCCAGTAGCTTCGGGGGGGCTGGCGGGGAGCTGTTTTTT
len: 16; v_gene: TRBV28; abundance: NA; d_gene: TRBD1; j_gene: TRBJ1-5; CDR3aa: CASRPGGQSIIRPQHF; CDR3nt: TGTGCCAGCAGACCAGGGGGACAGAGTATCATTCGGCCCCAGCATTTT